This T cell receptor beta chain was sequenced in a study of OX40 agonist ivuxolimab in advanced cancers. Study findings and constraints: In the 0.1 to 3.0 mg/kg range, CD4+ and CD8+ blood T cells had expanded clonally by week 6.

Blood sampling was done at baseline, cycle 4 day 1, and cycle 7 day 1. Trimming pared 3 bases from V and 2 bases from J, leaving 7 bases between. The CDR3 contains 13 residues. Germline CDR1 reads LNHDA; CDR2 reads SQIVND (reference sequence). Data came from immunoSEQ multiplex PCR; TCRdb stores just in-frame clones and leaves some out. The table has just under 85,000 clones, roughly 83% seen once. Worth noting for this clone: Its antigen is not known.

The sample here was CD4+ or CD8+ T cells sorted from blood, taken in a trial of the OX40 agonist ivuxolimab. The V gene is TRBV19, the J gene TRBJ2-5; D unclear. This TCR was recovered from an adult with an advanced solid tumor such as melanoma, head and neck, liver or kidney cancer. The CDR3 loop reads CASSIGLQETQYF. The CDR3 DNA follows: TGTGCCAGTAGTATCGGATTGCAAGAGACCCAGTACTTC.